This entry lists 29 T cell receptor beta chains sequenced from one sample in a study of blood T cell repertoires in COVID-19. Profiled with immunoSEQ multiplex PCR; TCRdb holds only in-frame clones, not every one. Of about 170,000 clones listed, 85% to 90% were seen once; the top ten hold roughly 3.3%. Sequenced: peripheral blood. These TCRs come from a man aged 18 to 30 with active or convalescent COVID-19.

The V and J genes are TRBV19 and TRBJ1-5, with D perhaps TRBD1 (6 bases). CDR3 length equals 19 residues. From germline, CDR1 is LNHDA and CDR2 SQIVND (reference sequence). V was trimmed by 3 bases and J by 2 bases, leaving 23 bases between them. CDR3 nucleotide sequence: TGTGCCAGTAGTATTGAAATGGGGACACCAACGAGGCGCAATCAGCCCCAGCATTTT. Translation: CASSIEMGTPTRRNQPQHF.

This sequence joins TRBV7-9 and TRBJ1-1; 7 bases are shared with TRBD1. The CDR3 covers 11 residues. With V trimmed by 6 bases and J by 8 bases, 3 bases remained unmatched. CDR1 is SEHNR and CDR2 is FQNEAQ in the germline V gene (reference sequence). The CDR3 loop reads CASRRQGEAFF. In DNA form, the CDR3 reads TGTGCCAGCAGACGACAGGGAGAAGCTTTCTTT.

The chain employs TRBV6-5 and TRBJ2-1; D remains unclear. Per the germline V gene, CDR1 is MNHEY and CDR2 is SVGAGI. V lost 6 bases to trimming and J lost 8 bases, with 17 bases between them. The CDR3 has 14 amino acids. The CDR3 bases are TGTGCCAGCAGCCCCTCGACTGCCGGCTATGAGCAGTTCTTC. The encoded protein is CASSPSTAGYEQFF.

The chain couples TRBV11-2 to TRBJ2-2; TRBD1 aligns across 10 bases. Losses at the gene ends were 6 bases for V and 3 bases for J; bases not matched to a gene: 10. Germline values: CDR1 SGHAT, CDR2 FQNNGV. This CDR3 is 17 amino acids long. CDR3 coding DNA: TGTGCCAGCAGTTCAGGAAGGACAGGGGGATACACCGGGGAGCTGTTTTTT. This codes for CASSSGRTGGYTGELFF. Complete variable domain (other parts from reference TRBV11-2 and TRBJ2-2): EAGVAQSPRYKIIEKRQSVAFWCNPISGHATLYWYQQILGQGPKLLIQFQNNGVVDDSQLPKDRFSAERLKGVDSTLKIQPAKLEDSAVYLCASSSGRTGGYTGELFFGEGSRLTVL.

The chain joins TRBV24-1 to TRBJ2-1; TRBD2 aligns across 15 bases. V lost 10 bases, J lost 2 bases, and 17 bases stayed unmatched. CDR1 KGHDR and CDR2 SFDVKD come from the germline V gene. The CDR3 is 20 amino acids. The CDR3 is CATDGTSGGPRLGAYNEQFF. Written as DNA, the CDR3 is TGTGCCACGGACGGGACTAGCGGGGGGCCTCGGTTAGGTGCCTACAATGAGCAGTTCTTC.

This rearrangement joins TRBV7-9 to TRBJ2-5; D is perhaps TRBD2 (7 bases). V was cut by 6 bases and J by 4 bases, with 18 bases left in between. The CDR3 length is 15 residues. Germline assignment: CDR1 SEHNR and CDR2 FQNEAQ (reference sequence). The CDR3 nucleotides are TGTGCCAGCAGTCCCACGCGGGGAGGGGGAGAGACCCAGTACTTC. Protein product: CASSPTRGGGETQYF.

The CDR3 sequence: CASSHGAGSDQPQHF. The CDR3 DNA is TGTGCCAGCTCTCATGGCGCGGGGTCCGATCAGCCCCAGCATTTT. The gene calls are TRBV5-8 and TRBJ1-5, with unresolved D. V lost 7 bases and J lost 5, with 19 bases in between. CDR1 is SGHTS and CDR2 is YDEGEE in the germline V gene. CDR3 length: 15 residues.

This sequence joins TRBV19 and TRBJ2-7; possible D gene TRBD2, 5 bases. The CDR3 spans 15 residues. The V end lost 7 bases, the J end lost 2 bases, and 18 bases lay between the germline ends. Per germline, CDR1 LNHDA and CDR2 SQIVND (reference sequence). The CDR3 coding sequence is TGTGCCAGTACCCCCTCCGCGGGCCTTACCTACGAGCAGTACTTC. Amino acid sequence: CASTPSAGLTYEQYF.

The rearrangement uses TRBV6-5 and TRBJ1-2, with D uncertain. CDR3 length: 16 residues. Deletions cut 0 bases from V and 3 bases from J, with 14 bases between. Germline lookup yields CDR1 MNHEY and CDR2 SVGAGI. CDR3 in amino acids: CASSYSMALADYGYTF. In nucleotides, the CDR3 is TGTGCCAGCAGTTACTCAATGGCGCTGGCGGACTATGGCTACACCTTC.

V and J are TRBV19 and TRBJ1-5; 7 positions match TRBD1. The length of the CDR3 is 15 residues. The germline gives CDR1 LNHDA, CDR2 SQIVND (reference sequence). Germline trimming cut 5 bases from V and 9 bases from J; bases unmatched to any gene: 13. CDR3 bases: TGTGCCAGTAGTCGAGGGGACAGCGCTCCTACGCCCCAGCATTTT. As protein: CASSRGDSAPTPQHF.

The V gene is TRBV7-2, the J gene TRBJ1-1; TRBD1 might be the D (6 bases). From germline, CDR1 is SGHTA and CDR2 FQGNSA. Trimming took off 1 base at V and 5 bases at J, with 17 bases between the two ends. The CDR3 runs 16 residues. DNA for the CDR3: TGTGCCAGCAGCTTAGGATTGGGGGGGCTTCGAACTGAAGCTTTCTTT. This gives the protein CASSLGLGGLRTEAFF.

V usage is TRBV7-2 and J usage is TRBJ1-5; tentative D call: TRBD1 (5 bases). In germline, CDR1 is SGHTA, CDR2 FQGNSA. The CDR3 covers 14 residues. V lost 3 bases to trimming and J lost 3 bases, with 9 bases between them. The CDR3 protein is CASSFQGLNQPQHF. DNA for the CDR3: TGTGCCAGCAGCTTCCAGGGTCTCAATCAGCCCCAGCATTTT.

The CDR3 DNA is TGTGCCAGTAGTATAGGCGCTGGAAACACCATATATTTT. It yields the protein CASSIGAGNTIYF. V gene TRBV19 combines with J gene TRBJ1-3; no clear D. The CDR3 is 13 residues long. V lost 1 base to trimming and J lost 2 bases, with 3 bases between them. Germline CDR1 LNHDA, CDR2 SQIVND (reference sequence).

V usage is TRBV11-3 and J usage is TRBJ2-1, with TRBD1 identical over 9 bases. V gave up 5 bases and J gave up 8 bases; unmatched junction bases: 1. The CDR3 has 12 amino acids. From germline, CDR1 is SGHNT and CDR2 YENEEA. The CDR3 loop is CASSGTGYEQFF. The CDR3 DNA reads TGTGCCAGCAGCGGGACAGGGTATGAGCAGTTCTTC.

The CDR3 protein is CASSQGQGRVYEQYV. The DNA of the CDR3 is TGTGCCAGCAGCCAAGGACAGGGACGCGTCTACGAGCAGTACGTC. V gene TRBV7-2 combines with J gene TRBJ2-7; 8 nucleotides match TRBD1. J lost 3 bases, V lost 5 bases, and 9 bases had no gene match. Germline CDR1 is SGHTA and CDR2 is FQGNSA. CDR3 size: 15 residues.

With regard to this clone: Other nucleotide sequences in the sample specify the same CDR3. The CDR3 nucleotides read TGTGCCAGCAGTCTACCGGGACTAGCGGGGGGGGTGTCCTACAATGAGCAGTTCTTC. It is translated as CASSLPGLAGGVSYNEQFF. This chain links TRBV28 with TRBJ2-1, with 16 bases aligning to TRBD2. The CDR3 runs 19 residues. Germline values: CDR1 MDHEN, CDR2 SYDVKM. V trimming: 5 bases; J trimming: 1 base; junction bases outside the gene matches: 8.

This clone showed up just a few times. The gene calls are TRBV20-1 and TRBJ1-5; D perhaps matches TRBD1 (6 bases). Germline CDR1 and CDR2: DFQATT and SNEGSKA (reference sequence). V shed 3 bases and J shed 2 bases, with 14 bases lying between them. CDR3 length: 15 amino acids. The CDR3 region is CSASYLGGGNQPQHF. The DNA for the CDR3 is TGCAGTGCTAGTTATTTAGGGGGGGGCAATCAGCCCCAGCATTTT.

This rearrangement joins TRBV11-3 to TRBJ2-3; no clear D. Trimming pared 5 bases from V and 2 bases from J, leaving 8 bases between. Per the germline V gene, CDR1 is SGHNT and CDR2 is YENEEA. The CDR3 length is 13 residues. Here the CDR3 DNA reads TGTGCCAGCAGCCCAGACTCCACAGATACGCAGTATTTT. It is translated as CASSPDSTDTQYF. Drawing the rest from reference TRBV11-3 and TRBJ2-3, the complete variable domain is EAGVVQSPRYKIIEKKQPVAFWCNPISGHNTLYWYLQNLGQGPELLIRYENEEAVDDSQLPKDRFSAERLKGVDSTLKIQPAELGDSAVYLCASSPDSTDTQYFGPGTRLTVL.

The chain uses TRBV9 and TRBJ2-6, with D maybe TRBD1 (5 bases). Trimming cost V 1 base and J 3 bases, with 11 bases left between them. CDR3 length equals 16 residues. The germline V gene has CDR1 SGDLS and CDR2 YYNGEE. CDR3 residues: CASSVPGILGANVLTF. Written as DNA, the CDR3 is TGTGCCAGCAGCGTACCAGGGATCCTTGGGGCCAACGTCCTGACTTTC. The complete variable domain, with remaining parts taken from reference TRBV9 and TRBJ2-6, reads DSGVTQTPKHLITATGQRVTLRCSPRSGDLSVYWYQQSLDQGLQFLIQYYNGEERAKGNILERFSAQQFPDLHSELNLSSLELGDSALYFCASSVPGILGANVLTFGAGSRLTVL.

The chain uses TRBV3-1 (or the pseudogene TRBV3-2) and TRBJ2-5; TRBD2 is a possible D gene (5 bases). V lost 3 bases, J lost 1 base, and 12 bases lay in between. The germline V gene has CDR1 LGHDT and CDR2 YNNKEL (reference sequence). The CDR3 has 15 amino acids. CDR3 residues: CASSQFLDFQETQYF. Written as DNA, the CDR3 is TGTGCCAGCAGCCAGTTTTTGGACTTCCAAGAGACCCAGTACTTC.

This rearrangement joins TRBV20-1 to TRBJ1-6; possible D gene TRBD1, 5 bases. This CDR3 has 16 amino acids. V lost 3 bases and J lost 3, with 15 bases in between. Germline assignment: CDR1 DFQATT and CDR2 SNEGSKA (reference sequence). CDR3 loop: CSASKGRAFYNSPLHF. The CDR3 nucleotides are TGCAGTGCTAGTAAAGGCAGGGCCTTCTATAATTCACCCCTCCACTTT.

The V call is TRBV6-5, the J call TRBJ2-7; 9 positions match TRBD1. After removal of 7 bases from V and 1 base from J, the junction contained 5 bases not matched to a gene. Germline loops: CDR1 MNHEY, CDR2 SVGAGI. This CDR3 contains 14 residues. The CDR3 bases are TGTGCCAGCATGGGACAGGGACTATCCTACGAGCAGTACGTC. Its translation: CASMGQGLSYEQYV.

The chain carries TRBV5-6 and TRBJ2-7; 7 nucleotides match TRBD2. The CDR3 length is 13 residues. Germline assignment: CDR1 SGHDT and CDR2 YYEEEE. V gave up 3 bases and J gave up 5 bases; unmatched junction bases: 5. The CDR3 region is CASSYGLVNEQYF. The CDR3 DNA reads TGTGCCAGCAGCTACGGACTAGTGAACGAGCAGTACTTC.

The rearrangement links TRBV11-2 to TRBJ2-1; 8 nucleotides align to TRBD1. The CDR3 runs 15 residues. Looked up from germline, CDR1 is SGHAT and CDR2 is FQNNGV. The ends lost 4 bases at V and 6 bases at J; junction bases unmatched: 8. The CDR3 spells CASSSRQGLPNEQFF. CDR3 DNA: TGTGCCAGCAGCTCCCGACAGGGGCTCCCCAATGAGCAGTTCTTC.

V usage is TRBV5-1 and J usage is TRBJ2-3; no reliable D call. The germline gives CDR1 SGHRS, CDR2 YFSETQ. Deletions cut 4 bases from V and 1 base from J, with 10 bases between. This CDR3 comprises 14 residues. CDR3 DNA sequence: TGCGCCAGCAGCCAACTCCGGGGCACAGATACGCAGTATTTT. Translated, it gives CASSQLRGTDTQYF.

The V and J genes are TRBV5-6 and TRBJ1-2; D is unresolved. The CDR3 covers 15 residues. V lost 0 bases and J 8 bases, leaving 17 bases between the germline ends. Germline V lookup: CDR1 SGHDT, CDR2 YYEEEE. CDR3 nucleotide sequence: TGTGCCAGCAGCTTGGGTGTCTGGGCTTACATCGGCTACACCTTC. Translating it yields CASSLGVWAYIGYTF.

J is TRBJ2-7 and V is TRBV6-5; D remains unclear. There are 10 residues in the CDR3. V was clipped by 10 bases and J by 2 bases, with 6 bases between them. Germline assignment: CDR1 MNHEY and CDR2 SVGAGI. The CDR3 DNA is TGTGCCACCGAGCCCTACGAGCAGTACTTC. Amino acids: CATEPYEQYF.

This clone showed up just a few times. This CDR3 is CASSLAGAATEAFF. The DNA of the CDR3 is TGTGCCAGCAGCTTGGCAGGGGCGGCCACTGAAGCTTTCTTT. The chain uses TRBV7-2 and TRBJ1-1, with D maybe TRBD1 (6 bases). The length of the CDR3 is 14 residues. V shed 3 bases and J shed 4 bases, with 12 bases lying between them. CDR1 is SGHTA and CDR2 is FQGNSA in the germline V gene.

The chain links TRBV7-2 to TRBJ1-2; 11 bases align to TRBD1. The trim removed 5 bases at V and 4 bases at J, leaving 6 bases unmatched. From germline, CDR1 is SGHTA and CDR2 FQGNSA. This CDR3 is 15 amino acids long. CDR3 amino acids: CASSPRTGGAYGYTF. CDR3 coding DNA: TGTGCCAGCAGCCCACGGACAGGGGGCGCCTATGGCTACACCTTC.